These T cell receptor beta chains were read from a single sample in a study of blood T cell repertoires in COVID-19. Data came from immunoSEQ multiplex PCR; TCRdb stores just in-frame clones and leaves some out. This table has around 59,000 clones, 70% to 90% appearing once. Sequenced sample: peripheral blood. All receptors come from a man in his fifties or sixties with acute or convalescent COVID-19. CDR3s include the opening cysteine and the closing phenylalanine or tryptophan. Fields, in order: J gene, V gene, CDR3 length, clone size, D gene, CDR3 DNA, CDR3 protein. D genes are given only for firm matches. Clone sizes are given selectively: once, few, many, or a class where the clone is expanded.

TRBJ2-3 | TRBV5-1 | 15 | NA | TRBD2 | TGCGCCAGCAGCTTGGGACTAGCTAGCGCAGATACGCAGTATTTT | CASSLGLASADTQYF
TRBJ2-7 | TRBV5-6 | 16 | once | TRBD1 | TGTGCCAGCAGTTCCCGGACAGGGGGCATATCCTACGAGCAGTACTTC | CASSSRTGGISYEQYF
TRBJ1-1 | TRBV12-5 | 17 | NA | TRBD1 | TGTGCTAGTGTCCCCACCTTTGGGACAGGGGGTATAACTGAAGCTTTCTTT | CASVPTFGTGGITEAFF
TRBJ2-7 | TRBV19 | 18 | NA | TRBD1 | TGTGCCAGTAGTATCTGGACAGGGGGCTGGGGGCCTTTCAGGGAGCAGTACTTC | CASSIWTGGWGPFREQYF
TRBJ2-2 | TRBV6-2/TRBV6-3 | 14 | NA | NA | TGTGCCAGCAGTTACGGACTTAACACCGGGGAGCTGTTTTTT | CASSYGLNTGELFF
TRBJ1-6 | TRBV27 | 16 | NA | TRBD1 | TGTGCCAGCAGAACAGGGGATGGCCCATATAATTCACCCCTCCACTTT | CASRTGDGPYNSPLHF
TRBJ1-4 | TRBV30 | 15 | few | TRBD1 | TGTGCCTGGAGTGATCTTCGGGACAGAAATGAAAAACTGTTTTTT | CAWSDLRDRNEKLFF
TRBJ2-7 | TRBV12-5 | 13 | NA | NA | TGTGCTAGTGGTTTGGCCCTATCATACGAGCAGTACTTC | CASGLALSYEQYF
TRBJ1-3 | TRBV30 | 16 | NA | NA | TGTGCCTGTAGGGGGAGACAGGCCCTCTCTGGAAACACCATATATTTT | CACRGRQALSGNTIYF
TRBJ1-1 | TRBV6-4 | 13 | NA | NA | TGTGCCAGCAGTGAGGAGTTGAACACTGAAGCTTTCTTT | CASSEELNTEAFF
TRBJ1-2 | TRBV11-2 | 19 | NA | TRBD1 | TGTGCCAGCAGCTTAGATCATTTCAGACGACAGGGTATTCGTCATGGCTACACCTTC | CASSLDHFRRQGIRHGYTF
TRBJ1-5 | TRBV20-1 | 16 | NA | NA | TGCAGTGCTAGTCCCCTGCACCGGGACACCAATCAGCCCCAGCATTTT | CSASPLHRDTNQPQHF
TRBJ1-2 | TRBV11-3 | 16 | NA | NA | TGTGCCAGCAGCCCAGGGCCGGGACAAATCCCCTATGGCTACACCTTC | CASSPGPGQIPYGYTF
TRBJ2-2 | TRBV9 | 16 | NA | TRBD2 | TGTGCCAGCAGCGCAGGGACTAGCGGTCTCACCGGGGAGCTGTTTTTT | CASSAGTSGLTGELFF
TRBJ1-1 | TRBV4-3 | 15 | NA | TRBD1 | TGCGCCAGCAGCCAACACAGGGGCCTGATGACTGAAGCTTTCTTT | CASSQHRGLMTEAFF
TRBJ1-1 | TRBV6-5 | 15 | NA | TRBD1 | TGTGCCAGCAGTCCAAGACAGGGGGGGGACACTGAAGCTTTCTTT | CASSPRQGGDTEAFF
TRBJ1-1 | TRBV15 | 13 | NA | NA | TGTGCCACCAGCAGAGATAGACAGAGGGAAGCTTTCTTT | CATSRDRQREAFF
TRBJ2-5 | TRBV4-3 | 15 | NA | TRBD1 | TGCGCCAGCAGCCAGGCGACAGGGGCCGGGGAGACCCAGTACTTC | CASSQATGAGETQYF
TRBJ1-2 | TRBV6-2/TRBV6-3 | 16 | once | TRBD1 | TGTGCCAGCAGCGATCGACCGGGACAGGGGAGTTATGGCTACACCTTC | CASSDRPGQGSYGYTF
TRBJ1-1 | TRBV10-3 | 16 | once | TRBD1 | TGTGCCATCAGGGACAGGGTTGAAGGGACACGGACTGAAGCTTTCTTT | CAIRDRVEGTRTEAFF
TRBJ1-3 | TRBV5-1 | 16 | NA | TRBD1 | TGCGCCAGCAGCTATGCGGGACAGGGGGCCAGAAACACCATATATTTT | CASSYAGQGARNTIYF
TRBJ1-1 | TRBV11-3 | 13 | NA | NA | TGTGCCAGCAGCCTAGATGTCGCGGGGTTAGCTTTCTTT | CASSLDVAGLAFF
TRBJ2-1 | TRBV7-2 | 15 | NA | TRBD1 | TGTGCCAGCAGCCCCGGACAGGGGGTGGAAGTTGAGCAGTTCTTC | CASSPGQGVEVEQFF
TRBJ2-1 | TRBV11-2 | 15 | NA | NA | TGTGCCAGCAGCCCTGACAGTTTCCCCTACAATGAGCAGTTCTTC | CASSPDSFPYNEQFF
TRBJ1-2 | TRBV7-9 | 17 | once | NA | TGTGCCAGCAGCTTAGGTAGGGGAGGCGCAGGAACTTATGGCTACACCTTC | CASSLGRGGAGTYGYTF
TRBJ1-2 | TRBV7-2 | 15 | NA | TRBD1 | TGTGCCAGCAGCTCCCAGACAGGGGACCCCTATGGCTACACCTTC | CASSSQTGDPYGYTF
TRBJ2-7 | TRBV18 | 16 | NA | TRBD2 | TGTGCCAGCTCACCTACGGGACTAGCGGGAACCTACGAGCAGTACTTC | CASSPTGLAGTYEQYF
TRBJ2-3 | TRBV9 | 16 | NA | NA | TGTGCCAGCAGCCCCCGCGGCGGGGCTAGCACAGATACGCAGTATTTT | CASSPRGGASTDTQYF
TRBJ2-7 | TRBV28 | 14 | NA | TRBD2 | TGTGCCAGCAGTCCAGGACTAGCGGGACACGAGCAGTACTTC | CASSPGLAGHEQYF
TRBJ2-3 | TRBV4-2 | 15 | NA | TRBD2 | TGTGCCAGCAGCCAAGATCCCAGCGGGAGGTATACGCAGTATTTT | CASSQDPSGRYTQYF
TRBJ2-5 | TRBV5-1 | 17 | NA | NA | TGCGCCAGCAGCTTGCGACCCCAAGGAGGTGGGCAAGAGACCCAGTACTTC | CASSLRPQGGGQETQYF
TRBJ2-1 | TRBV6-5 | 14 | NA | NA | TGTGCCACCTCCGTTGAGGCTACCTACAATGAGCAGTTCTTC | CATSVEATYNEQFF
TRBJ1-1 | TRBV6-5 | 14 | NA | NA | TGTGCCAGCAGTTACGTTGGAACGGCGGGCGAAGCTTTCTTT | CASSYVGTAGEAFF
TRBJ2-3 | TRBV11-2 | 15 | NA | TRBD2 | TGTGCCAGCAGCATACTAGCGGGGAACACAGATACGCAGTATTTT | CASSILAGNTDTQYF
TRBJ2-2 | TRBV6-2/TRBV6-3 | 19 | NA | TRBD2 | TGTGCCAGCAGTTACTCGAAGGTGAATAGCGGGAGAGGTACCGGGGAGCTGTTTTTT | CASSYSKVNSGRGTGELFF
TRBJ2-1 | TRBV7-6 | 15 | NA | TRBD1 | TGTGCCAGCAGCTCTGGACAGGATCCCTACAATGAGCAGTTCTTC | CASSSGQDPYNEQFF
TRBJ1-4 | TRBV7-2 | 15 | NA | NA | TGTGCCAGCAGCACAGGCGTAGGAATCGGTGAAAAACTGTTTTTT | CASSTGVGIGEKLFF
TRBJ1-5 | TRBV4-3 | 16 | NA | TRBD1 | TGCGCCAGCAGCCAAAACAGGGGTTTTGGCAATCAGCCCCAGCATTTT | CASSQNRGFGNQPQHF
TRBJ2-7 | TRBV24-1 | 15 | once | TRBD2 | TGTGCCACCAGTGACCGACGGGGGGATACCTACGAGCAGTACTTC | CATSDRRGDTYEQYF
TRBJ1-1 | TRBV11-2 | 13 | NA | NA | TGTGCCAGCAGCTTAGAGCGGAACACTGAAGCTTTCTTT | CASSLERNTEAFF
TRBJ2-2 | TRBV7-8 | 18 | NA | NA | TGTGCCAGCAGCTTAGTGGTGACAGGTCCGGAGTCGACCGGGGAGCTGTTTTTT | CASSLVVTGPESTGELFF
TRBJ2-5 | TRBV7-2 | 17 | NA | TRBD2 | TGTGCCAGCAGCAGAACTAGCGGGAGTGGTTTATTAGAGACCCAGTACTTC | CASSRTSGSGLLETQYF